The subject of this entry is one TCR beta chain. The data originate from a study of blood T cell repertoires in COVID-19. Turning to the study itself: Both acute and convalescent COVID-19 samples were obtained from the United States, Italy and Spain. Nucleic acid was either cDNA or gDNA, and it came from T cells, B-cell-depleted T cells, or PBMCs.

The trim removed 6 bases at V and 4 bases at J, leaving 10 bases unmatched. The length of the CDR3 is 14 residues. Germline values: CDR1 SQVTM, CDR2 ANQGSEA. Here immunoSEQ multiplex PCR was the method, and the copy in TCRdb shows in-frame clones only, minus some. Among around 140,000 clones listed, 85% to 90% were seen once. Sequenced input: peripheral blood. V is TRBV29-1 and J is TRBJ2-5, with TRBD1 matching over 8 bases. This receptor was identified in an older woman with acute or convalescent COVID-19. The CDR3 bases are TGCAGCGTCGAAAAGACAGGGGCATCAGAGACCCAGTACTTC. Translation: CSVEKTGASETQYF.